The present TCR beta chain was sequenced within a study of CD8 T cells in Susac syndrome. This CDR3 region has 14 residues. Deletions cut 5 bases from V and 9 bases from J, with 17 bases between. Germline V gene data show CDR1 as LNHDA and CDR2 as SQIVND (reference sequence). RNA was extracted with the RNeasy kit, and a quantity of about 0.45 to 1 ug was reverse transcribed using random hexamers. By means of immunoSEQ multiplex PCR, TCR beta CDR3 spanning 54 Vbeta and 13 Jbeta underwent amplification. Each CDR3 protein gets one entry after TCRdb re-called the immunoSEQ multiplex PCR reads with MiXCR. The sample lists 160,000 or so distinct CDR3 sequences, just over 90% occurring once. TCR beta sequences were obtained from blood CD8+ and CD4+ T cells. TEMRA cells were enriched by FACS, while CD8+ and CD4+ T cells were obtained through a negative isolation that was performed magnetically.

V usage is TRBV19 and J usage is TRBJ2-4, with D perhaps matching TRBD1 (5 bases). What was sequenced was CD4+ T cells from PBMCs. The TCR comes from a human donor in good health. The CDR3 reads CASSPRQRRLIQYF. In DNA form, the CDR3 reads TGTGCCAGTAGTCCGAGACAGAGACGACTCATTCAGTACTTC.